This T cell receptor beta chain comes out of a study of human T cells and chemical hapten exposure. On the study more broadly: There were weekly diphenylcyclopropenone doses to the scalp for patients throughout the roughly 25-week study. Patch tests of 0.01% DPC on the upper back were read at 6 days. Findings and limits, study-wide: Compared to controls, expanded TCRs made significantly more large clusters of similar CDR3s.

The CDR3 runs to 13 residues. The J segment lost 2 bases and the V segment lost 5 bases, leaving 2 bases of the junction unmatched. CDR1 is KGHSH, CDR2 LQKENI, per germline. MiXCR was run by TCRdb on the RACE reads, yielding one entry per CDR3 protein. The sample lists around 50,000 distinct CDR3 sequences; more than 9% were seen once. In this sample, this clonotype turned up many times. Its antigen is unidentified. Documented time point: patch test 2, 6 weeks after DPC sensitization. Treatment reported: therapeutic diphenylcyclopropenone sensitization with weekly scalp DPC. This specimen was whole blood, taken in connection with sensitization to the hapten diphenylcyclopropenone (DPC). The J gene is TRBJ1-1, the V gene TRBV18; the match to TRBD1 covers 7 bases. The origin of this receptor is a woman in her 50s with alopecia areata. Some clones in this sample may be carry-over from other donors' samples. In DNA, the CDR3 is TGTGCCAGCTCAGAAGGGGGCAACACTGAAGCTTTCTTT. As protein: CASSEGGNTEAFF.